This is a list of T cell receptor beta chains from one sample in a study of PD-L1 blockade in urothelial cancer. Measured with immunoSEQ multiplex PCR; TCRdb has only the in-frame clones, and not every one. The sample consists of around 110,000 clones, roughly 89% of them appearing once. The input for sequencing was PBMCs, taken around atezolizumab (anti-PD-L1) treatment. The receptor source for this set is a man in his 60s with urothelial cancer. The CDR3 runs from the conserved cysteine through the conserved F or W. Fields, in order: D gene, J gene, clone size, V gene, CDR3 protein, CDR3 DNA. A D gene is named only where the DNA matches it firmly. Only part of the rows carry a size: once, few, many, or a class if the clone is expanded.

d_gene: .
j_gene: TRBJ2-3
abundance: .
v_gene: TRBV19
CDR3aa: CASTRGGTSTDTQYF
CDR3nt: TGTGCCAGTACCCGAGGAGGGACTAGCACAGATACGCAGTATTTT

d_gene: TRBD1
j_gene: TRBJ1-2
abundance: .
v_gene: TRBV5-4
CDR3aa: CASSLRQGNYGYTF
CDR3nt: TGTGCCAGCAGCTTGCGACAGGGTAACTATGGCTACACCTTC

d_gene: TRBD1
j_gene: TRBJ2-1
abundance: once
v_gene: TRBV6-5
CDR3aa: CASSKDRDRYNEQFF
CDR3nt: TGTGCCAGCAGCAAAGACAGGGATCGATACAATGAGCAGTTCTTC

d_gene: .
j_gene: TRBJ1-3
abundance: .
v_gene: TRBV28
CDR3aa: CASTRGGGGNTIYF
CDR3nt: TGTGCCAGCACCCGTGGGGGGGGTGGAAACACCATATATTTT

d_gene: TRBD1
j_gene: TRBJ2-2
abundance: .
v_gene: TRBV6-1
CDR3aa: CASSAGTGATGELFF
CDR3nt: TGTGCCAGCAGCGCCGGGACAGGGGCCACCGGGGAGCTGTTTTTT

d_gene: .
j_gene: TRBJ2-4
abundance: few
v_gene: TRBV10-1
CDR3aa: CASSERGIPNIQYF
CDR3nt: TGCGCCAGCAGTGAGAGAGGCATCCCAAACATTCAGTACTTC

d_gene: TRBD1
j_gene: TRBJ1-2
abundance: .
v_gene: TRBV30
CDR3aa: CAWTTGTGLGYTF
CDR3nt: TGTGCCTGGACCACCGGGACAGGGCTTGGCTACACCTTC

d_gene: .
j_gene: TRBJ1-2
abundance: few
v_gene: TRBV5-5
CDR3aa: CASSQGLDYGYTF
CDR3nt: TGTGCCAGCAGCCAAGGACTGGACTATGGCTACACCTTC

d_gene: .
j_gene: TRBJ2-3
abundance: .
v_gene: TRBV4-2
CDR3aa: CASSLFQGGADTQYF
CDR3nt: TGTGCCAGCAGCCTTTTTCAAGGTGGGGCGGATACGCAGTATTTT

d_gene: TRBD1
j_gene: TRBJ1-2
abundance: .
v_gene: TRBV10-2
CDR3aa: CASTKAGTGGNDGYTF
CDR3nt: TGCGCCAGTACTAAGGCCGGGACAGGGGGCAACGATGGCTACACCTTC

d_gene: .
j_gene: TRBJ2-1
abundance: .
v_gene: TRBV14
CDR3aa: CASSQYVEQFF
CDR3nt: TGTGCCAGCAGTCAATATGTGGAGCAGTTCTTC

d_gene: .
j_gene: TRBJ2-1
abundance: .
v_gene: TRBV30
CDR3aa: CAWSVAANEQFF
CDR3nt: TGTGCCTGGAGTGTGGCAGCGAATGAGCAGTTCTTC

d_gene: TRBD1
j_gene: TRBJ1-4
abundance: few
v_gene: TRBV7-9
CDR3aa: CASSHTGGRETNEKLFF
CDR3nt: TGTGCCAGCAGCCATACAGGGGGAAGGGAAACTAATGAAAAACTGTTTTTT

d_gene: TRBD1
j_gene: TRBJ2-3
abundance: .
v_gene: TRBV7-9
CDR3aa: CASSPGQLTDTQYF
CDR3nt: TGTGCCAGCAGCCCGGGACAGCTCACAGATACGCAGTATTTT

d_gene: TRBD2
j_gene: TRBJ2-1
abundance: .
v_gene: TRBV29-1
CDR3aa: CSVTTSGGADEQFF
CDR3nt: TGCAGCGTTACCACTAGCGGGGGGGCCGATGAGCAGTTCTTC

d_gene: TRBD1
j_gene: TRBJ2-7
abundance: .
v_gene: TRBV6-5
CDR3aa: CASSSTGTYEQYF
CDR3nt: TGTGCCAGCAGCTCGACAGGGACCTACGAGCAGTACTTC

d_gene: TRBD1
j_gene: TRBJ2-6
abundance: .
v_gene: TRBV7-3
CDR3aa: CASSLTLRDSPSGANVLTF
CDR3nt: TGTGCCAGCAGCTTAACGCTCCGGGACAGCCCGTCTGGGGCCAACGTCCTGACTTTC

d_gene: .
j_gene: TRBJ2-3
abundance: .
v_gene: TRBV7-3
CDR3aa: CASGKSRTDTQYF
CDR3nt: TGTGCCAGCGGTAAGAGCAGGACAGATACGCAGTATTTT

d_gene: .
j_gene: TRBJ2-1
abundance: .
v_gene: TRBV10-1
CDR3aa: CASSEHGSLSYNEQFF
CDR3nt: TGCGCCAGCAGTGAGCACGGGAGTCTCTCCTACAATGAGCAGTTCTTC

d_gene: .
j_gene: TRBJ2-3
abundance: .
v_gene: TRBV5-4
CDR3aa: CASSERLSMGRTPDTQYF
CDR3nt: TGTGCCAGCAGCGAGAGACTATCAATGGGGAGGACCCCAGATACGCAGTATTTT

d_gene: TRBD1
j_gene: TRBJ2-5
abundance: .
v_gene: TRBV5-1
CDR3aa: CASSLTGDRGGGETQYF
CDR3nt: TGCGCCAGCAGCCTTACTGGGGACAGGGGCGGAGGGGAGACCCAGTACTTC

d_gene: .
j_gene: TRBJ1-2
abundance: .
v_gene: TRBV6-4
CDR3aa: CASSDSPGYGYTF
CDR3nt: TGTGCCAGCAGTGACAGTCCGGGCTATGGCTACACCTTC

d_gene: TRBD1
j_gene: TRBJ2-7
abundance: .
v_gene: TRBV5-1
CDR3aa: CASSLGTGRHEQYF
CDR3nt: TGCGCCAGCAGCTTGGGGACAGGGCGCCACGAGCAGTACTTC

d_gene: .
j_gene: TRBJ2-7
abundance: .
v_gene: TRBV5-8
CDR3aa: CASSSGLTYEQYF
CDR3nt: TGTGCCAGCAGCTCGGGACTGACCTACGAGCAGTACTTC

d_gene: TRBD2
j_gene: TRBJ2-7
abundance: .
v_gene: TRBV4-2
CDR3aa: CASSQSGGYEQYF
CDR3nt: TGTGCCAGCAGCCAGTCGGGAGGCTACGAGCAGTACTTC

d_gene: .
j_gene: TRBJ2-7
abundance: .
v_gene: TRBV7-2
CDR3aa: CASSANPSYEQYF
CDR3nt: TGTGCCAGCAGTGCGAACCCCTCCTACGAGCAGTACTTC

d_gene: TRBD1
j_gene: TRBJ1-1
abundance: .
v_gene: TRBV4-1
CDR3aa: CASSPSRTGINEAFF
CDR3nt: TGCGCCAGCAGCCCTTCCCGGACAGGGATTAATGAAGCTTTCTTT

d_gene: .
j_gene: TRBJ2-7
abundance: .
v_gene: TRBV20-1
CDR3aa: CSADRTYEQYF
CDR3nt: TGCAGTGCCGACAGGACCTACGAGCAGTACTTC

d_gene: TRBD2
j_gene: TRBJ2-7
abundance: once
v_gene: TRBV5-1
CDR3aa: CASSATSGRVSEQYF
CDR3nt: TGCGCCAGCAGCGCTACTAGCGGGAGGGTGAGCGAGCAGTACTTC

d_gene: TRBD1
j_gene: TRBJ1-3
abundance: .
v_gene: TRBV7-2
CDR3aa: CASSGQGLGNTIYF
CDR3nt: TGTGCCAGCAGCGGACAGGGACTTGGAAACACCATATATTTT

d_gene: TRBD2
j_gene: TRBJ2-7
abundance: .
v_gene: TRBV27
CDR3aa: CASSFLAGGPLEQYF
CDR3nt: TGTGCCAGCAGTTTCCTAGCGGGAGGGCCTCTCGAGCAGTACTTC

d_gene: .
j_gene: TRBJ1-2
abundance: .
v_gene: TRBV19
CDR3aa: CASSIPQGLNYGYTF
CDR3nt: TGTGCCAGTAGTATCCCCCAGGGCCTTAACTATGGCTACACCTTC

d_gene: TRBD2
j_gene: TRBJ2-4
abundance: .
v_gene: TRBV15
CDR3aa: CATSASGGAGAKNIQYF
CDR3nt: TGTGCCACCAGCGCTAGCGGGGGGGCCGGGGCCAAAAACATTCAGTACTTC

d_gene: .
j_gene: TRBJ2-1
abundance: .
v_gene: TRBV2
CDR3aa: CASSPGNRGEQFF
CDR3nt: TGTGCCAGCAGTCCGGGTAATCGGGGAGAGCAGTTCTTC

d_gene: TRBD1
j_gene: TRBJ2-7
abundance: .
v_gene: TRBV11-3
CDR3aa: CASSLQGDSYEQYF
CDR3nt: TGTGCCAGCAGCTTACAGGGGGACTCCTACGAGCAGTACTTC

d_gene: TRBD1
j_gene: TRBJ2-5
abundance: .
v_gene: TRBV19
CDR3aa: CASRSGTDQETQYF
CDR3nt: TGTGCCAGTAGATCAGGGACAGACCAAGAGACCCAGTACTTC

d_gene: .
j_gene: TRBJ1-2
abundance: .
v_gene: TRBV10-2
CDR3aa: CASRHDYDGGYTF
CDR3nt: TGCGCCAGCAGACATGACTACGACGGGGGCTACACCTTC

d_gene: .
j_gene: TRBJ1-5
abundance: .
v_gene: TRBV30
CDR3aa: CAWSAGHSSQPQHF
CDR3nt: TGTGCCTGGAGTGCCGGACACTCCAGTCAGCCCCAGCATTTT

d_gene: .
j_gene: TRBJ2-1
abundance: .
v_gene: TRBV28
CDR3aa: CASSLVGHNEQFF
CDR3nt: TGTGCCAGCAGTTTAGTTGGGCACAATGAGCAGTTCTTC

d_gene: .
j_gene: TRBJ1-1
abundance: .
v_gene: TRBV9
CDR3aa: CASSGDGRGAFF
CDR3nt: TGTGCCAGCAGCGGAGACGGCAGGGGAGCTTTCTTT

d_gene: .
j_gene: TRBJ2-3
abundance: .
v_gene: TRBV6-6
CDR3aa: CASSYTGSTDTQYF
CDR3nt: TGTGCCAGCAGTTACACGGGAAGCACAGATACGCAGTATTTT

d_gene: .
j_gene: TRBJ2-7
abundance: .
v_gene: TRBV6-5
CDR3aa: CASSREETGNYEQYF
CDR3nt: TGTGCCAGCAGCCGAGAGGAGACAGGAAACTACGAGCAGTACTTC

d_gene: TRBD1
j_gene: TRBJ2-1
abundance: once
v_gene: TRBV7-9
CDR3aa: CASNSQGALGNEQFF
CDR3nt: TGTGCCAGCAATTCACAGGGGGCCCTGGGGAATGAGCAGTTCTTC

d_gene: TRBD1
j_gene: TRBJ1-5
abundance: few
v_gene: TRBV2
CDR3aa: CASSGGQGNQPQHF
CDR3nt: TGTGCCAGCAGTGGCGGACAGGGGAATCAGCCCCAGCATTTT

d_gene: .
j_gene: TRBJ1-1
abundance: .
v_gene: TRBV10-3
CDR3aa: CAISPEGGGNTEAFF
CDR3nt: TGTGCCATCAGCCCCGAGGGAGGGGGAAACACTGAAGCTTTCTTT

d_gene: .
j_gene: TRBJ2-3
abundance: .
v_gene: TRBV5-1
CDR3aa: CASSPVADTQYF
CDR3nt: TGCGCCAGCAGCCCGGTCGCAGATACGCAGTATTTT

d_gene: TRBD1
j_gene: TRBJ1-2
abundance: .
v_gene: TRBV19
CDR3aa: CASSIGQGTYGYTF
CDR3nt: TGTGCCAGTAGTATTGGACAGGGGACCTATGGCTACACCTTC

d_gene: TRBD2
j_gene: TRBJ2-1
abundance: .
v_gene: TRBV9
CDR3aa: CASSASGGLSSYNEQFF
CDR3nt: TGTGCCAGCAGCGCCAGCGGGGGTTTGAGCTCCTACAATGAGCAGTTCTTC

d_gene: .
j_gene: TRBJ1-1
abundance: .
v_gene: TRBV4-2
CDR3aa: CASRPAGMAFSEAFF
CDR3nt: TGTGCCAGCAGGCCCGCAGGGATGGCGTTTAGTGAAGCTTTCTTT

d_gene: .
j_gene: TRBJ1-5
abundance: .
v_gene: TRBV15
CDR3aa: CATSRDQLGSGQPQHF
CDR3nt: TGTGCCACCAGCAGAGACCAATTAGGGAGCGGTCAGCCCCAGCATTTT

d_gene: TRBD1
j_gene: TRBJ2-7
abundance: .
v_gene: TRBV11-3
CDR3aa: CASSSTGAEQYF
CDR3nt: TGTGCCAGCAGCTCGACAGGGGCCGAGCAGTACTTC

d_gene: TRBD2
j_gene: TRBJ2-1
abundance: .
v_gene: TRBV28
CDR3aa: CASSLAGGYNEQFF
CDR3nt: TGTGCCAGCAGTCTAGCGGGGGGTTACAATGAGCAGTTCTTC

d_gene: TRBD1
j_gene: TRBJ2-7
abundance: .
v_gene: TRBV25-1
CDR3aa: CASSGPGTVYF
CDR3nt: TGTGCCAGCAGTGGCCCCGGGACAGTGTACTTC

d_gene: .
j_gene: TRBJ2-5
abundance: .
v_gene: TRBV6-5
CDR3aa: CASSLTGEETQYF
CDR3nt: TGTGCCAGCAGTCTTACGGGGGAAGAGACCCAGTACTTC

d_gene: .
j_gene: TRBJ1-2
abundance: .
v_gene: TRBV4-2
CDR3aa: CASSQDAGNYGYTF
CDR3nt: TGTGCCAGCAGCCAAGATGCAGGGAACTATGGCTACACCTTC

d_gene: TRBD2
j_gene: TRBJ2-1
abundance: .
v_gene: TRBV13
CDR3aa: CASSSPRLGGRRYNEQFF
CDR3nt: TGTGCCAGCAGCAGCCCCCGCCTGGGCGGGAGGCGTTACAATGAGCAGTTCTTC

d_gene: .
j_gene: TRBJ2-5
abundance: .
v_gene: TRBV6-5
CDR3aa: CASKGVPNQETQYF
CDR3nt: TGTGCCAGCAAGGGGGTCCCCAACCAAGAGACCCAGTACTTC